This passage covers 30 T cell receptor beta chains from one sample sequenced in a study of T cell responses to AZD1222 COVID-19 vaccine. Some clones are missing from TCRdb's copy, which holds only in-frame ones; the method was immunoSEQ multiplex PCR. The sample consists of 88,000 or so clones, roughly 91% of them appearing once. Material: peripheral blood, obtained 28 days after the second AZD1222 dose. Receptor source: an adult who received the AZD1222 COVID-19 vaccine.

The V gene is TRBV6-1, the J gene TRBJ2-7; TRBD1 aligns across 9 bases. The CDR3 sequence is 14 residues long. V lost 9 bases to trimming and J lost 6 bases; unmatched junction nucleotides: 12. CDR1 is MNHNS and CDR2 is SASEGT in the germline V gene. This CDR3 is CASSWTGEGGEQYF. CDR3 in DNA: TGTGCCAGTTCTTGGACAGGGGAGGGTGGCGAGCAGTACTTC.

The V call is TRBV6-4, the J call TRBJ2-6, with D possibly matching TRBD2 (5 bases). Per germline, CDR1 MRHNA and CDR2 SNTAGT. CDR3 length: 16 residues. V was shortened by 6 bases and J by 0 bases, with 12 bases between the two germline ends. The CDR3, as DNA: TGTGCCAGCAGCGGGGATTATAGCTCTGGGGCCAACGTCCTGACTTTC. Its protein product is CASSGDYSSGANVLTF.

This rearrangement joins TRBV18 to TRBJ1-3; the D gene is possibly TRBD1 (6 bases). The CDR3 consists of 16 residues. Germline-derived CDR1 and CDR2 are KGHSH and LQKENI. The ends were cut back, 3 bases at V and 0 bases at J, with 12 bases in the middle. The CDR3 DNA follows: TGTGCCAGCTCACCCCTGGGGGGCAGCTCTGGAAACACCATATATTTT. This gives the protein CASSPLGGSSGNTIYF.

The chain recombines TRBV24-1 with TRBJ2-1; the D is unclear. The CDR3 extends over 15 amino acids. V lost 2 bases to trimming and J lost 5 bases, with 12 bases between them. Germline V gives CDR1 KGHDR, CDR2 SFDVKD. Written as DNA, the CDR3 is TGTGCCACCAGTGATTACTTTGGACGAGACAATGAGCAGTTCTTC. Translated: CATSDYFGRDNEQFF.

The CDR3 reads CASSLGWNTEAFF. The CDR3 nucleotides are TGTGCCAGCAGCTTGGGCTGGAACACTGAAGCTTTCTTT. The chain recombines TRBV5-6 with TRBJ1-1; D uncertain. V lost 0 bases, J lost 1 base, and 4 bases lay in between. Germline V gene sequence: CDR1 SGHDT, CDR2 YYEEEE. The CDR3 contains 13 residues.

V gene TRBV6-6 combines with J gene TRBJ1-5; the match to TRBD1 covers 10 bases. The CDR3 loop spans 16 amino acids. Germline assignment: CDR1 MNHNY and CDR2 SVGAGI (reference sequence). The trim removed 6 bases at V and 2 bases at J, leaving 7 bases unmatched. CDR3 protein: CASSPGQGVGNQPQHF. CDR3 DNA sequence: TGTGCCAGCAGCCCCGGACAGGGGGTTGGCAATCAGCCCCAGCATTTT.

The rearrangement links TRBV2 to TRBJ1-1; TRBD1 might be the D (5 bases). Trimming took off 8 bases at V and 8 bases at J, with 15 bases between the two ends. Germline CDR1 reads SNHLY; CDR2 reads FYNNEI. The CDR3 loop spans 12 amino acids. The CDR3 loop is CASGGPSVEAFF. As DNA, the CDR3 is TGTGCCAGCGGGGGACCGAGTGTCGAAGCTTTCTTT.

V and J are TRBV5-1 and TRBJ2-7; 7 positions agree with TRBD1. The junction had 13 bases not matched to a gene; V was cut back by 0 bases and J by 7 bases. This CDR3 region has 16 residues. CDR1 and CDR2 from the germline V gene are SGHRS and YFSETQ. This CDR3 is CASSLVPGTAVTEQYF. CDR3 bases: TGCGCCAGCAGCTTGGTTCCCGGGACAGCAGTTACAGAGCAGTACTTC. Variable domain in full (rest from reference TRBV5-1 and TRBJ2-7): KAGVTQTPRYLIKTRGQQVTLSCSPISGHRSVSWYQQTPGQGLQFLFEYFSETQRNKGNFPGRFSGRQFSNSRSEMNVSTLELGDSALYLCASSLVPGTAVTEQYFGPGTRLTVT.

The genes are TRBV6-5 and TRBJ2-5; D might be TRBD1 (5 bases). V shed 0 bases and J shed 1 base, with 9 bases lying between them. Germline V gene sequence: CDR1 MNHEY, CDR2 SVGAGI. The length of the CDR3 is 15 residues. CDR3 region: CASSYSTEIQETQYF. CDR3 sequence (DNA): TGTGCCAGCAGTTACTCGACAGAGATCCAAGAGACCCAGTACTTC.

The chain recombines TRBV6-5 with TRBJ1-4, with a tentative D call TRBD1 (5 bases). The CDR3 covers 15 residues. The germline CDR1 and CDR2 sequences are MNHEY and SVGAGI. V was trimmed by 6 bases and J by 6 bases, leaving 17 bases between them. The CDR3 loop reads CASRYKGAAHEKLFF. DNA of the CDR3: TGTGCCAGCAGGTACAAAGGGGCAGCTCATGAAAAACTGTTTTTT.

The chain links TRBV14 to TRBJ1-2; no clear D. CDR3 length: 16 residues. CDR1 and CDR2 (germline): SGHDN, FVKESK. V was shortened by 1 base and J by 8 bases, with 20 bases between the two germline ends. The CDR3 sequence: CASSQGGNGHTGGYTF. The CDR3 DNA follows: TGTGCCAGCAGCCAAGGTGGAAACGGCCACACGGGGGGCTACACCTTC.

The V gene is TRBV12-5, the J gene TRBJ1-1, with D unresolved. The CDR3 sequence is 13 residues long. Germline V gives CDR1 LGHNT, CDR2 FRNRAP. The V end lost 1 base, the J end lost 1 base, and 4 bases lay between the germline ends. CDR3 sequence: CASGLDRNTEAFF. CDR3 DNA sequence: TGTGCTAGTGGTTTGGACAGGAACACTGAAGCTTTCTTT. The entire variable domain, with the rest obtained from reference TRBV12-5 and TRBJ1-1, is as follows: DARVTQTPRHKVTEMGQEVTMRCQPILGHNTVFWYRQTMMQGLELLAYFRNRAPLDDSGMPKDRFSAEMPDATLATLKIQPSEPRDSAVYFCASGLDRNTEAFFGQGTRLTVV.

The chain combines TRBV18 with TRBJ1-6; tentatively, D is TRBD1 (5 bases). Between the trimmed V and J ends, which lost 2 bases and 16 bases, there was a span of 18 bases. CDR3 size: 14 residues. The germline V gene has CDR1 KGHSH and CDR2 LQKENI. The CDR3 coding sequence is TGTGCCAGCTCACCAGGGTCAGGGACCTCATCTCTCCACTTT. Translation: CASSPGSGTSSLHF.

The V and J genes are TRBV19 and TRBJ2-7; TRBD1 might be the D (5 bases). The V end lost 5 bases, the J end lost 2 bases, and 13 bases lay between the germline ends. The CDR3 is 14 residues long. Germline V lookup: CDR1 LNHDA, CDR2 SQIVND (reference sequence). The CDR3 DNA reads TGTGCCAGTAGTTACCTAGGACAAACCTACGAGCAGTACTTC. Protein sequence: CASSYLGQTYEQYF.

The chain uses TRBV7-9 and TRBJ1-5, with D perhaps TRBD1 (6 bases). Germline values: CDR1 SEHNR, CDR2 FQNEAQ (reference sequence). This CDR3 comprises 14 residues. Trimming shortened V by 4 bases and J by 1 base, and 8 bases separated the two germline ends. The DNA for the CDR3 is TGTGCCAGCAGCTCTGGACAGAGCAATCAGCCCCAGCATTTT. Translating it yields CASSSGQSNQPQHF.

V usage is TRBV5-4 and J usage is TRBJ2-5; 10 bases align to TRBD1. Trimming cost V 5 bases and J 2 bases; bases outside gene matches: 3. CDR1 is SGHNT and CDR2 is YYREEE in the germline V gene (reference sequence). There are 14 residues in the CDR3. This CDR3 is CASSSGQGQETQYF. CDR3 nucleotide sequence: TGTGCCAGCAGTTCGGGACAGGGGCAAGAGACCCAGTACTTC.

The chain employs TRBV2 and TRBJ2-2; no clear D. The CDR3 loop spans 15 amino acids. V shed 2 bases and J shed 2 bases, with 9 bases lying between them. Germline CDR1 SNHLY, CDR2 FYNNEI. The DNA of the CDR3 is TGTGCCAGCAGTGAATCACAGATTAACACCGGGGAGCTGTTTTTT. This translates into CASSESQINTGELFF.

The rearrangement uses TRBV27 and TRBJ1-1; TRBD1 is a possible D gene (6 bases). The CDR3 consists of 16 residues. CDR1 is MNHEY and CDR2 is SMNVEV in the germline V gene (reference sequence). V was shortened by 5 bases and J by 5 bases, with 21 bases between the two germline ends. CDR3 sequence: CASSNKLGGARTEAFF. The CDR3, as DNA: TGTGCCAGCAGTAACAAATTGGGGGGGGCGCGGACTGAAGCTTTCTTT.

The chain uses TRBV10-3 and TRBJ2-3, with 16 bases identical to TRBD2. CDR3 length: 17 residues. Per germline, CDR1 ENHRY and CDR2 SYGVKD. The V gene end was trimmed by 6 bases and the J gene end by 5 bases; junction bases not matched to a gene: 8. This CDR3 is CAIRSGTSGGALDTQYF. CDR3 nucleotide sequence: TGTGCCATCAGATCCGGGACTAGCGGGGGGGCGTTAGATACGCAGTATTTT.

The V and J genes are TRBV5-6 and TRBJ1-6, with a possible D match to TRBD1 (5 bases). V lost 2 bases and J 4 bases, leaving 16 bases between the germline ends. The CDR3 spans 17 residues. Per the germline V gene, CDR1 is SGHDT and CDR2 is YYEEEE. CDR3 sequence: CASSFKRGAGYNSPLHF. DNA for the CDR3: TGTGCCAGCAGCTTTAAACGAGGGGCCGGGTATAATTCACCCCTCCACTTT.

The V call is TRBV19, the J call TRBJ2-2; D is uncertain. Germline CDR1 reads LNHDA; CDR2 reads SQIVND (reference sequence). Trimming left V 3 bases short and J 6 bases short, with 8 bases between. The CDR3 consists of 13 residues. The CDR3 region has the DNA TGTGCCAGTAGTATCCGCTCCCCCGGGGAGCTGTTTTTT. Translated, it gives CASSIRSPGELFF.

This chain uses TRBV7-8 with TRBJ1-1; weak D call: TRBD1 (6 bases). The V gene lost 5 bases and the J gene lost 2 bases, with 15 bases spanning the gap. The CDR3 contains 15 residues. CDR1 and CDR2 (germline): SGHVS, FQNEAQ. CDR3 in amino acids: CASSGRGQLNTEAFF. The CDR3 DNA reads TGTGCCAGCAGCGGCCGAGGACAGCTAAACACTGAAGCTTTCTTT.

V and J are TRBV7-2 and TRBJ1-1; unclear D gene. Germline V lookup: CDR1 SGHTA, CDR2 FQGNSA. Between the trimmed V and J ends, which lost 5 bases and 9 bases, there was a span of 19 bases. The CDR3 has 14 residues. The CDR3: CASSPTREIVQAFF. CDR3 nucleotides: TGTGCCAGCAGCCCAACCCGGGAGATTGTGCAAGCTTTCTTT.

This rearrangement joins TRBV11-2 to TRBJ1-6; no reliable D call. Trimming took 5 bases from V and 11 from J, leaving 25 bases between them. This CDR3 has 17 amino acids. From germline, CDR1 is SGHAT and CDR2 FQNNGV. For the CDR3, the DNA is TGTGCCAGCAGCAACCCCCGGGCCAGAACCAACGAGCCACCCCTCCACTTT. Amino acids: CASSNPRARTNEPPLHF.

The V gene is TRBV7-3, the J gene TRBJ1-1, with D perhaps TRBD1 (5 bases). Deletions cut 2 bases from V and 3 bases from J, with 10 bases between. Germline V lookup: CDR1 SGHTA, CDR2 FQGTGA. This CDR3 contains 14 residues. The CDR3 protein is CASSLSLGDTEAFF. The DNA of the CDR3 is TGTGCCAGCAGCTTATCTTTGGGGGACACTGAAGCTTTCTTT. The entire variable domain, with the rest obtained from reference TRBV7-3 and TRBJ1-1, is as follows: GAGVSQTPSNKVTEKGKYVELRCDPISGHTALYWYRQSLGQGPEFLIYFQGTGAADDSGLPNDRFFAVRPEGSVSTLKIQRTERGDSAVYLCASSLSLGDTEAFFGQGTRLTVV.

This clone was detected once. The V gene is TRBV7-9, the J gene TRBJ1-2; D unclear. V was clipped by 5 bases and J by 4 bases, with 14 bases between them. CDR1 SEHNR and CDR2 FQNEAQ come from the germline V gene (reference sequence). CDR3 size: 14 residues. CDR3 coding DNA: TGTGCCAGCAGCCTTAGCGTGGTGGTCTATGGCTACACCTTC. This encodes CASSLSVVVYGYTF.

This sequence joins TRBV6-5 and TRBJ2-3; tentatively, D is TRBD2 (7 bases). Looked up from germline, CDR1 is MNHEY and CDR2 is SVGAGI. The ends were cut back, 4 bases at V and 1 base at J, with 9 bases in the middle. The CDR3 is 14 amino acids. The CDR3, as DNA: TGTGCCAGCAGTTGGGAGGGGGGCACAGATACGCAGTATTTT. It is translated as CASSWEGGTDTQYF.

The chain employs TRBV9 and TRBJ1-6; D not certain. The CDR3 has 17 residues. V lost 0 bases and J 0 bases, leaving 10 bases between the germline ends. Per germline, CDR1 SGDLS and CDR2 YYNGEE. This CDR3 is CASSVDGYSSYNSPLHF. The CDR3 DNA follows: TGTGCCAGCAGCGTAGACGGATACAGCTCCTATAATTCACCCCTCCACTTT.

This chain links TRBV7-3 with TRBJ1-2; D is perhaps TRBD1 (5 bases). From germline, CDR1 is SGHTA and CDR2 FQGTGA. Trimming removed 5 bases at V and 3 bases at J, with 13 bases between. CDR3 size: 14 residues. CDR3 loop: CASSPTGADYGYTF. In DNA form, the CDR3 reads TGTGCCAGCAGCCCAACCGGGGCCGACTATGGCTACACCTTC.

V and J are TRBV9 and TRBJ1-1; TRBD1 is a possible D gene (6 bases). Trimming took 4 bases from V and 3 from J, leaving 10 bases between them. Per germline, CDR1 SGDLS and CDR2 YYNGEE. The CDR3 is made up of 13 amino acids. DNA of the CDR3: TGTGCCAGCAGCAGGGGGGCGGACACTGAAGCTTTCTTT. Its protein product is CASSRGADTEAFF.